The 17 T cell receptor beta chains reported below all come from one sample, sequenced in a study of control samples from healthy donors and cancer patients. This table comes from immunoSEQ multiplex PCR, and its TCRdb copy is limited to in-frame clones, with some not included. The sample lists fewer than 200,000 clones, 90% occurring once. The material sequenced was blood. These receptors were taken from a woman in her 50s in good health.

This clone was seen a single time. CDR3 protein: CASSLGFGTGANQPQHF. The CDR3 nucleotides are TGCGCCAGCAGCTTGGGCTTCGGGACAGGTGCGAATCAGCCCCAGCATTTT. The rearrangement links TRBV5-1 to TRBJ1-5; 8 bases match TRBD1. This CDR3 is 17 amino acids long. V trimming: 0 bases; J trimming: 4 bases; junction bases outside the gene matches: 9. From germline, CDR1 is SGHRS and CDR2 YFSETQ.

V usage is TRBV5-1 and J usage is TRBJ2-1; 8 bases line up with TRBD2. This CDR3 is 15 amino acids long. Germline CDR1 is SGHRS and CDR2 is YFSETQ. Losses at the gene ends were 2 bases for V and 5 bases for J; bases not matched to a gene: 6. CDR3 residues: CASSFGGAMDNEQFF. CDR3 DNA sequence: TGCGCCAGCAGCTTCGGGGGGGCCATGGACAATGAGCAGTTCTTC.

This clone appeared a single time. The same CDR3 is also encoded by other DNA sequences in this sample. The gene calls are TRBV5-6 and TRBJ1-5, with TRBD1 as a possible D gene (6 bases). The CDR3 sequence is 15 residues long. Germline assignment: CDR1 SGHDT and CDR2 YYEEEE. V lost 0 bases and J 6 bases, leaving 13 bases between the germline ends. The CDR3 nucleotides are TGTGCCAGCAGCTTGGGGGGTAGGGGGGTTCAGCCCCAGCATTTT. Encoded protein: CASSLGGRGVQPQHF.

This rearrangement joins TRBV10-3 to TRBJ1-3; D uncertain. Germline CDR1 reads ENHRY; CDR2 reads SYGVKD. This CDR3 region has 15 residues. With 4 bases removed from V and 0 bases from J, the gap between germline ends came to 10 bases. The CDR3 DNA reads TGTGCCATCAGTGTGGGGAGAGGCTCTGGAAACACCATATATTTT. Translation gives CAISVGRGSGNTIYF.

The rearrangement links TRBV29-1 to TRBJ2-7; TRBD1 aligns across 10 bases. Trimming took 7 bases from V and 5 from J; bases not matched to a gene: 5. The CDR3 has 12 amino acids. Per the germline V gene, CDR1 is SQVTM and CDR2 is ANQGSEA. The CDR3 DNA is TGCAGCGCGGGGACAGGGGCCAACGAGCAGTACTTC. Translation gives CSAGTGANEQYF.

The chain combines TRBV19 with TRBJ2-7; 7 nucleotides line up with TRBD1. Germline V gene lookup returns CDR1 LNHDA and CDR2 SQIVND (reference sequence). After removal of 1 base from V and 2 bases from J, the junction contained 8 bases not matched to a gene. CDR3 length: 16 amino acids. DNA for the CDR3: TGTGCCAGTAGTATAGCAGTCTTCGGACAGGCCTACGAGCAGTACTTC. Translation gives CASSIAVFGQAYEQYF.

The gene calls are TRBV18 and TRBJ1-2, with 9 bases fitting TRBD1. V gave up 3 bases and J gave up 5 bases; unmatched junction bases: 1. The CDR3 is made up of 13 amino acids. Germline V gene data show CDR1 as KGHSH and CDR2 as LQKENI. The CDR3 loop is CASSPGTGYGYTF. In DNA form, the CDR3 reads TGTGCCAGCTCACCCGGGACAGGGTATGGCTACACCTTC.

The rearrangement uses TRBV7-2 and TRBJ1-3; D unclear. The CDR3 extends over 17 amino acids. V was trimmed by 1 base and J by 3 bases, leaving 16 bases between them. CDR1 and CDR2 from the germline V gene are SGHTA and FQGNSA. The CDR3 DNA reads as TGTGCCAGCAGCTTAGTAGGTCGGGGAGCTGGTGGAAACACCATATATTTT. Translation: CASSLVGRGAGGNTIYF.

This chain uses TRBV5-3 with TRBJ1-1; D uncertain. TRBV5-3 is filed as an ORF, its function uncertain. The CDR3 loop spans 13 amino acids. Trimming left V 0 bases short and J 6 bases short, with 9 bases between. The DNA for the CDR3 is TGTGCCAGAAGCTTGGGGAGGATCTCTGAAGCTTTCTTT. It translates to CARSLGRISEAFF.

CDR3 amino acids: CASDPNPGLTFYEQYF. CDR3 nucleotide sequence: TGTGCCAGCGACCCGAACCCGGGACTGACCTTCTACGAGCAGTACTTC. V is TRBV7-3 and J is TRBJ2-7, with D perhaps TRBD2 (6 bases). Germline CDR1 is SGHTA and CDR2 is FQGTGA. The CDR3 runs 16 residues. V was clipped by 8 bases and J by 3 bases, with 23 bases between them.

The chain recombines TRBV19 with TRBJ1-6; maybe TRBD1 (5 bases). The length of the CDR3 is 14 residues. In germline, CDR1 is LNHDA, CDR2 SQIVND (reference sequence). Deletions cut 5 bases from V and 10 bases from J, with 15 bases between. The CDR3 sequence is CASSLAEGLSPLHF. The CDR3 coding sequence is TGTGCCAGTAGTCTCGCGGAGGGGCTATCACCCCTCCACTTT. The complete variable domain, with remaining parts taken from reference TRBV19 and TRBJ1-6, reads DGGITQSPKYLFRKEGQNVTLSCEQNLNHDAMYWYRQDPGQGLRLIYYSQIVNDFQKGDIAEGYSVSREKKESFPLTVTSAQKNPTAFYLCASSLAEGLSPLHFGNGTRLTVT.

Concerning this clone: This CDR3 is also generated by other DNA sequences in the sample. The CDR3 spells CASSQDWGGGTEAFF. The CDR3 bases are TGCGCCAGCAGCCAAGATTGGGGTGGCGGCACTGAAGCTTTCTTT. The rearrangement uses TRBV4-3 and TRBJ1-1; D is unresolved. V was cut by 0 bases and J by 4 bases, with 12 bases left in between. Germline V gene lookup returns CDR1 LGHNA and CDR2 YSLEER. The CDR3 totals 15 residues.

The rearrangement links TRBV7-9 to TRBJ1-2; no firm D call. The CDR3 sequence is 15 residues long. V gave up 3 bases and J gave up 4 bases, with 15 bases separating them. Germline-derived CDR1 and CDR2 are SEHNR and FQNEAQ (reference sequence). CDR3 sequence (DNA): TGTGCCAGCAGCTTCAGTGACCCTCGGCTCTATGGCTACACCTTC. Its protein product is CASSFSDPRLYGYTF.

The V gene is TRBV28, the J gene TRBJ2-5, with TRBD1 matching 8 bases. The V and J ends lost 2 bases and 5 bases, in that order; junction bases with no gene match: 10. Germline V gene lookup returns CDR1 MDHEN and CDR2 SYDVKM. CDR3 length: 16 amino acids. The CDR3 loop reads CASSLEGQGTRETQYF. The CDR3 bases are TGTGCCAGCAGTTTAGAAGGACAGGGAACAAGGGAGACCCAGTACTTC.

This clone was found once. The chain employs TRBV5-1 and TRBJ2-2; D is unresolved. Germline V gene sequence: CDR1 SGHRS, CDR2 YFSETQ. V gave up 3 bases and J gave up 2 bases, with 14 bases separating them. The CDR3 has 16 amino acids. CDR3 sequence reads: CASSSTGPRNTGELFF. CDR3 DNA sequence: TGCGCCAGCAGCTCGACCGGACCCCGAAACACCGGGGAGCTGTTTTTT.

This clone has just one count. CDR3 sequence (DNA): TGCGCCTCCCGCGGGGATGAAAAACTGTTTTTT. Its protein product is CASRGDEKLFF. The chain combines TRBV5-1 with TRBJ1-4, with D unresolved. The CDR3 runs 11 residues. Germline values: CDR1 SGHRS, CDR2 YFSETQ. V gave up 10 bases and J gave up 6 bases, with 10 bases separating them.

The chain recombines TRBV19 with TRBJ2-1, with D possibly being TRBD1 or TRBD2 (5 bases each). V lost 7 bases and J 9 bases, leaving 16 bases between the germline ends. Germline-derived CDR1 and CDR2 are LNHDA and SQIVND (reference sequence). This CDR3 is 13 amino acids long. CDR3 residues: CASTRDLRGEQFF. The CDR3 DNA sequence: TGTGCCAGTACCCGGGACCTACGGGGTGAGCAGTTCTTC.